This T cell receptor beta chain was sequenced for a study of neurological immune-mediated disorders. The CDR3 extends over 13 amino acids. Time point in this sample: longitudinal time-point 1 (baseline). Using its own MiXCR run on the 5' RACE reads, TCRdb lists one record per CDR3 protein. The sample includes around 76,000 distinct CDR3 sequences, 10% seen only once; the top ten take more than 9%. Regarding the study as a whole: The greatest TCR clonal expansion occurred in HTLV-1-associated myelopathy and the least in multiple sclerosis, which fell below healthy controls.

This clonotype has ten or more counts. The antigen is not known. This clonotype originated in a man under 40 in good health. The source material was PBMCs. The chain uses TRBV21-1 and TRBJ2-2; TRBD2 is taken as the D call from the table, unchecked against the DNA. TRBV21-1 is listed as a pseudogene. The CDR3 coding sequence is TGTGCCACCAGGGCGGGTGCAACCGGGGAGCTGTTTTTT. This gives the protein CATRAGATGELFF.